The present TCR beta chain was sequenced within a study of T cell repertoires in cytomegalovirus infection. The overall study: Newly reported HLA-C-restricted and thoroughly characterized HLA-B-restricted CMV epitopes were employed.

Germline assignment: CDR1 MNHEY and CDR2 SMNVEV (reference sequence). Trimming took off 7 bases at V and 2 bases at J, with 6 bases between the two ends. The CDR3 runs to 13 residues. TCRdb independently ran MiXCR on the reads; one entry per CDR3 protein. Among about 500,000 distinct CDR3 sequences listed, 30% to 40% were seen once. Of note for this clonotype: What it binds is unknown.

This TCR came from a human donor in good health (CMV status not recorded). Some clones in this sample may be carry-over from other donors' samples. This chain uses TRBV27 with TRBJ2-6; a possible D gene is TRBD1 (6 bases). The sequencing used cultured PBMCs, collected from culture after CMV antigen stimulation. The CDR3 DNA follows: TGTGCCAGCAACAGGGCTGGGGCCAACGTCCTGACTTTC. Amino acids: CASNRAGANVLTF. Looking up the rest from reference TRBV27 and TRBJ2-6 gives the full variable domain: EAQVTQNPRYLITVTGKKLTVTCSQNMNHEYMSWYRQDPGLGLRQIYYSMNVEVTDKGDVPEGYKVSRKEKRNFPLILESPSPNQTSLYFCASNRAGANVLTFGAGSRLTVL.